This TCR beta chain was profiled in a study of liver allograft versus peripheral blood T cells. About the study: In transplanted livers, T cell receptor repertoires were compared with those found in the recipients' peripheral blood.

This CDR3 contains 14 residues. Germline V CDR1 and CDR2: SGHAT, FQDESV (reference sequence). J was trimmed by 3 bases and V by 3 bases; bases with no gene match: 5. From the reads, TCRdb called clonotypes with MiXCR, one entry per CDR3 protein. The table includes 10,000 to 14,000 distinct CDR3 sequences, about 25% detected once. Only a few counts were recorded for this clonotype. The sequence came from a human patient who had a liver transplant. The T cells may come from the graft donor. The gene calls are TRBV11-1 and TRBJ2-7; 7 nucleotides align to TRBD2. In nucleotides, the CDR3 is TGTGCCAGCAGCTTGGCTAGCGGATACTACGAGCAGTACTTC. It yields the protein CASSLASGYYEQYF. The full variable domain, with the rest looked up from reference TRBV11-1 and TRBJ2-7, is EAEVAQSPRYKITEKSQAVAFWCDPISGHATLYWYRQILGQGPELLVQFQDESVVDDSQLPKDRFSAERLKGVDSTLKIQPAELGDSAMYLCASSLASGYYEQYFGPGTRLTVT.